A selection of T cell receptor beta chains follows, all from one sample in a study of cytomegalovirus exposure and HLA in healthy donors. The protocol was immunoSEQ multiplex PCR, while the TCRdb copy is restricted to in-frame clones and leaves out a portion. The data hold roughly 140,000 clones, with approximately 78% observed a single time. The source material was PBMCs. Receptor source: a female donor in good health and CMV-seronegative. Both conserved end residues are part of each CDR3. A D gene is named only where the DNA matches it firmly. Clone size is stated in some rows and not others, as once, few, many or a class when expanded.

clone_size j_call v_call cdr3_length d_call cdr3_nt cdr3_aa
- TRBJ1-1 TRBV10-3 19 - TGTGCCATCAGTGACCCCCTCTGGGTGACAGGTTCGAAGAGCACTGAAGCTTTCTTT CAISDPLWVTGSKSTEAFF
- TRBJ2-3 TRBV2 14 TRBD2 TGTGCCAGCGTTCGACTAGCGGTAACAGATACGCAGTATTTT CASVRLAVTDTQYF
- TRBJ2-7 TRBV6-6 16 TRBD2 TGTGCCAGCAGGGGGGCGACTAGCGGGGGATCCTACGAGCAGTACTTC CASRGATSGGSYEQYF
- TRBJ2-1 TRBV28 13 TRBD2 TGTGCCAGCAGATCCGGGGGGAGGGATGAGCAGTTCTTC CASRSGGRDEQFF
- TRBJ2-5 TRBV10-3 14 TRBD2 TGTGCCATCAGTGAGGGGCTAGCGGGGGAGACCCAGTACTTC CAISEGLAGETQYF
- TRBJ1-1 TRBV5-6 15 - TGTGCCAGCAGTTATGAGCAACTTAGTGGCACTGAAGCTTTCTTT CASSYEQLSGTEAFF
- TRBJ1-4 TRBV5-4 16 - TGTGCCAGCAGCTTGGAACCGGGGAGAACTAATGAAAAACTGTTTTTT CASSLEPGRTNEKLFF
- TRBJ2-1 TRBV4-1 19 TRBD2 TGCGCCAGCAGCCAAGTCCTTCCATCTACTAGCGGGGGGGCCTATGAGCAGTTCTTC CASSQVLPSTSGGAYEQFF
- TRBJ2-3 TRBV27 14 - TGTGCCAGCAGATGGGAGCGAAACACAGATACGCAGTATTTT CASRWERNTDTQYF
few TRBJ2-4 TRBV19 14 TRBD1 TGTGCCAGTAGTATCCCAACAGGGGGCGGCATTCAGTACTTC CASSIPTGGGIQYF
- TRBJ1-1 TRBV29-1 13 - TGCAGCGCCCACACCATGACAGGCACTGAAGCTTTCTTT CSAHTMTGTEAFF
- TRBJ2-7 TRBV30 15 - TGTGCCTGGAGTGTAGAGGCGGGTATCCTCTACGAGCAGTACTTC CAWSVEAGILYEQYF
- TRBJ2-1 TRBV29-1 14 - TGCAGCGGAGCCCCTACGGGGAATTACAATGAGCAGTTCTTC CSGAPTGNYNEQFF
- TRBJ1-2 TRBV4-3 15 TRBD1 TGCGCCAGCAGCCAAGAGTGGGACAGGAGTGTCGGCTACACCTTC CASSQEWDRSVGYTF
- TRBJ1-1 TRBV27 14 TRBD1 TGTGCCAGCAGTCGATCCGGGACAGCCTCTGAAGCTTTCTTT CASSRSGTASEAFF